The next 4 T cell receptor beta chains were all read from a single sample in a study of blood T cell repertoires in COVID-19. Produced via immunoSEQ multiplex PCR; TCRdb's table is partial and in-frame only. The table records about 350,000 clones, roughly 86% of them present only once. Input material: PBMCs or T cells enriched from blood (not recorded which). These receptors all stem from a woman between 25 and 40 years old who had been exposed to COVID-19.

V gene TRBV29-1 combines with J gene TRBJ1-5, with 7 bases that match TRBD1. CDR3 size: 13 residues. J lost 3 bases, V lost 3 bases, and 2 bases had no gene match. Germline CDR1 SQVTM, CDR2 ANQGSEA. Here the CDR3 reads CSVETGINQPQHF. The CDR3 nucleotides are TGCAGCGTTGAGACAGGGATCAATCAGCCCCAGCATTTT.

The CDR3 spells CASSKTDTWGEKLFF. The CDR3, as DNA: TGTGCCAGCAGCAAGACAGATACATGGGGCGAAAAACTGTTTTTT. This sequence joins TRBV7-9 and TRBJ1-4, with D perhaps matching TRBD1 (5 bases). The CDR3 is 15 residues long. The germline V gene has CDR1 SEHNR and CDR2 FQNEAQ (reference sequence). V dropped 5 bases and J dropped 8 bases, with 18 bases sitting between them.

This sequence joins TRBV7-6 and TRBJ1-2; no reliable D call. Germline V lookup: CDR1 SGHVS, CDR2 FNYEAQ. V lost 5 bases, J lost 1 base, and 8 bases lay in between. This CDR3 spans 13 amino acids. The CDR3: CASSHDNNYGYTF. Written as DNA, the CDR3 is TGTGCCAGCAGCCATGACAATAACTATGGCTACACCTTC.

The rearrangement uses TRBV28 and TRBJ1-2, with 7 nucleotides matching TRBD1. The CDR3 is made up of 14 amino acids. V lost 4 bases, J lost 2 bases, and 4 bases stayed unmatched. Germline V gene lookup returns CDR1 MDHEN and CDR2 SYDVKM. This chain's CDR3 is CASSSPGQNYGYTF. The CDR3 DNA sequence: TGTGCCAGCAGTTCCCCGGGACAGAACTATGGCTACACCTTC.